Included here is one T cell receptor (beta chain) sequence, with context. What it binds is unknown. This entry belongs to a study of shared clonotypes between healthy human individuals. Study-level findings and limits: Naive CD4 clonotypes overlapped across several donors at around 4.7%.

Assay execution took place at the deep level. The assay was immunoSEQ multiplex PCR, and TCRdb's table has in-frame clones only and misses some. The sample contains 550,000 to 700,000 clones, around 73% of which appear only once. The CDR3 is 14 residues long. The germline gives CDR1 SNHLY, CDR2 FYNNEI. The ends were cut back, 11 bases at V and 2 bases at J, with 15 bases in the middle. V and J are TRBV2 and TRBJ2-2; TRBD1 might be the D (6 bases). The sample comprised memory CD4+ T cells sorted from blood. The subset was: CD45RA-negative fraction. The clonotype was recovered from a woman aged 30 to 39 in good health. CDR3 DNA: TGTGCCTCCCAAGGGGGTTCTAACACCGGGGAGCTGTTTTTT. Amino acid sequence: CASQGGSNTGELFF.